This T cell receptor (beta chain) was sequenced during a study of blood T cell repertoires in COVID-19. The V end lost 9 bases, the J end lost 0 bases, and 14 bases lay between the germline ends. From germline, CDR1 is LNHDA and CDR2 SQIVND (reference sequence). The CDR3 is 15 residues long. TCRdb keeps only in-frame clones here, not all; method: immunoSEQ multiplex PCR. The sample consists of about 480,000 clones, 85% to 90% of them appearing once. The J gene is TRBJ2-2, the V gene TRBV19, with no clear D. This sequence originates from a woman between 50 and 59 years old with COVID-19, enrolled during active disease. Sequenced material: peripheral blood. The CDR3 here is CASRYRATNTGELFF. CDR3 in DNA: TGTGCCAGCCGGTACCGCGCCACGAACACCGGGGAGCTGTTTTTT.